These 9 T cell receptor beta chains share one sample of origin, sequenced in a study of T-cell memory formation after mild COVID-19. In TCRdb, the 5' RACE reads were re-called with MiXCR into one record per CDR3 protein. Seen here are about 130,000 distinct CDR3 sequences, 17% observed once, and the top ten hold 4% to 6%. What was sequenced was PBMCs or a T cell subset sorted from them (not recorded which). All receptors come from a man aged 18 to 29 who had mild COVID-19 (a few samples of this study predate the infection). Cell type and time point are not known.

This chain uses TRBV3-1 with TRBJ1-1; D may be TRBD1 (5 bases). V lost 6 bases, J lost 5 bases, and 13 bases lay in between. CDR1 is LGHDT, CDR2 YNNKEL, per germline (reference sequence). The CDR3 is 13 amino acids. The CDR3 nucleotides are TGTGCCAGCAGTCGACAGCTCGGGACTGAAGCTTTCTTT. Protein sequence: CASSRQLGTEAFF.

The V and J genes are TRBV4-1 and TRBJ1-2, with 10 bases aligning to TRBD1. With V trimmed by 1 base and J by 5 bases, 4 bases remained unmatched. Germline CDR1 and CDR2: MGHRA and YSYEKL. The CDR3 spans 15 residues. The CDR3 bases are TGCGCCAGCAGCCAAGGACAGGGGGCTGGGTATGGCTACACCTTC. This sequence encodes CASSQGQGAGYGYTF.

This clonotype was observed a few times. The gene calls are TRBV5-6 and TRBJ2-7; 9 bases match TRBD1. The CDR3 runs to 15 residues. Trimming removed 5 bases from V and 5 bases from J; junction bases left unmatched: 11. CDR1 is SGHDT, CDR2 YYEEEE, per germline. In nucleotides, the CDR3 is TGTGCCAGCAGTTCCCTCGGGACAGGGTGGGACGAGCAGTACTTC. Protein product: CASSSLGTGWDEQYF. The variable domain in full, with the rest retrieved from reference TRBV5-6 and TRBJ2-7, is DAGVTQSPTHLIKTRGQQVTLRCSPKSGHDTVSWYQQALGQGPQFIFQYYEEEERQRGNFPDRFSGHQFPNYSSELNVNALLLGDSALYLCASSSLGTGWDEQYFGPGTRLTVT.

This clonotype occurred many times. V gene TRBV20-1 combines with J gene TRBJ2-2; no definite D call. This CDR3 is built from 13 residues. Deletions cut 1 base from V and 2 bases from J, with 5 bases between. Germline V CDR1 and CDR2: DFQATT, SNEGSKA (reference sequence). The CDR3 spells CSARVINTGELFF. The CDR3 bases are TGCAGTGCTAGAGTTATAAACACCGGGGAGCTGTTTTTT.

This clonotype was detected only a few times. The chain couples TRBV7-2 to TRBJ1-6, with unresolved D. Between the trimmed V and J ends, which lost 0 bases and 9 bases, there was a span of 6 bases. CDR1 is SGHTA, CDR2 FQGNSA, per germline. This CDR3 comprises 13 residues. The DNA of the CDR3 is TGTGCCAGCAGCTTAGCTGTGGGTTCACCCCTCCACTTT. Translating it yields CASSLAVGSPLHF. Together with reference TRBV7-2 and TRBJ1-6, the CDR3 gives the full variable domain: GAGVSQSPSNKVTEKGKDVELRCDPISGHTALYWYRQSLGQGLEFLIYFQGNSAPDKSGLPSDRFSAERTGGSVSTLTIQRTQQEDSAVYLCASSLAVGSPLHFGNGTRLTVT.

This clonotype was recorded many times. The chain carries TRBV5-1 and TRBJ2-3; 9 bases match TRBD2. There are 16 residues in the CDR3. Germline V gives CDR1 SGHRS, CDR2 YFSETQ. V was pared by 2 bases and J by 3 bases, with 7 bases of the junction left unmatched. The CDR3 sequence: CASSFQRGAFTDTQYF. As DNA, the CDR3 is TGCGCCAGCAGCTTCCAGCGGGGGGCCTTTACAGATACGCAGTATTTT. Full variable domain (missing parts from reference TRBV5-1 and TRBJ2-3): KAGVTQTPRYLIKTRGQQVTLSCSPISGHRSVSWYQQTPGQGLQFLFEYFSETQRNKGNFPGRFSGRQFSNSRSEMNVSTLELGDSALYLCASSFQRGAFTDTQYFGPGTRLTVL.

This sequence joins TRBV10-3 and TRBJ1-2, with 7 positions matching TRBD1. There are 14 residues in the CDR3. Germline V gene sequence: CDR1 ENHRY, CDR2 SYGVKD. V trimming: 3 bases; J trimming: 1 base; junction bases outside the gene matches: 2. The CDR3 spells CAISDGQDNYGYTF. DNA for the CDR3: TGTGCCATCAGTGATGGACAGGATAACTATGGCTACACCTTC.

This clonotype was observed a handful of times. V is TRBV7-3 and J is TRBJ2-5; TRBD2 aligns across 10 bases. The junction had 4 bases not matched to a gene; V was cut back by 2 bases and J by 4 bases. Germline loops: CDR1 SGHTA, CDR2 FQGTGA. The length of the CDR3 is 15 residues. CDR3 DNA sequence: TGTGCCAGCAGCTTATCTAGCGGGGGTGGAGAGACCCAGTACTTC. Encoded protein: CASSLSSGGGETQYF. Together with reference TRBV7-3 and TRBJ2-5, the CDR3 gives the full variable domain: GAGVSQTPSNKVTEKGKYVELRCDPISGHTALYWYRQSLGQGPEFLIYFQGTGAADDSGLPNDRFFAVRPEGSVSTLKIQRTERGDSAVYLCASSLSSGGGETQYFGPGTRLLVL.

The J gene is TRBJ2-1, the V gene TRBV6-6, with a tentative D call TRBD1 (5 bases). The CDR3 is made up of 14 amino acids. V dropped 8 bases and J dropped 0 bases, with 11 bases sitting between them. The germline CDR1 and CDR2 sequences are MNHNY and SVGAGI (reference sequence). The CDR3 nucleotides read TGTGCCAGCGAGCTTACAGGCTCCTACAATGAGCAGTTCTTC. It yields the protein CASELTGSYNEQFF.